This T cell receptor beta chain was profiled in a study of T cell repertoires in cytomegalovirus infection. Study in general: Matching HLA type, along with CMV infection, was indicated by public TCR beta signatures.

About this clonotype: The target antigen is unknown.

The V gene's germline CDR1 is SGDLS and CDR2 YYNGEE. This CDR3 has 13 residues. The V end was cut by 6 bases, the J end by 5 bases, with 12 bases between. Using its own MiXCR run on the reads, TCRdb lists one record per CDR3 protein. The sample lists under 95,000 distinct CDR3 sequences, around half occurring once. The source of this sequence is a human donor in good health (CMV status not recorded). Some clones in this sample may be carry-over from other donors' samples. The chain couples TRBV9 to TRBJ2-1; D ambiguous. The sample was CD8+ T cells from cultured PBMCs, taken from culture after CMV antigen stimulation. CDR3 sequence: CASNPFGNNEQFF. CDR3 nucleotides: TGTGCCAGCAACCCCTTTGGGAACAATGAGCAGTTCTTC.